The 14 T cell receptor beta chains presented below share a single source sample, sequenced in a study of a mutant IDH1 vaccine in newly diagnosed glioma. Time point of the sample: week 35, safety follow-up. Topical imiquimod accompanied each vaccine dose, which consisted of 300 ug of mutant IDH1 20-mer peptide. Generated by immunoSEQ multiplex PCR, the TCRdb table keeps only in-frame clones and is missing some. The sample records fewer than 70,000 clones, more than 85% being singletons. Which antigens these TCRs recognize remains unknown. This material consisted of PBMCs, taken from a glioma patient whose treatment included an IDH1 peptide vaccine. These receptors originate from a man aged 30 to 45 with glioma.

V gene TRBV25-1 combines with J gene TRBJ2-7; D ambiguous. Germline CDR1 MGHDK, CDR2 SYGVNS. The CDR3 has 17 residues. The V end was cut by 1 base, the J end by 7 bases, with 23 bases between. In DNA form, the CDR3 reads TGTGCCAGCAGTGAATTGAGCCCCTCTGAGCTCACGAGGGAGCAGTACTTC. It encodes CASSELSPSELTREQYF.

This clone showed up just a few times. The chain has TRBV13 and TRBJ1-1, with a tentative D call TRBD1 (6 bases). The V gene lost 4 bases and the J gene lost 8 bases, with 11 bases spanning the gap. The germline V gene encodes CDR1 PRHDT and CDR2 FYEKMQ (reference sequence). The CDR3 totals 12 residues. As DNA, the CDR3 is TGTGCCAGCAGCTCTTCTGGACAGGAAGCTTTCTTT. Translating it yields CASSSSGQEAFF.

V gene TRBV7-2 combines with J gene TRBJ1-2; D unresolved. Germline V CDR1 and CDR2: SGHTA, FQGNSA. The CDR3 has 13 residues. Trimming took off 3 bases at V and 7 bases at J, with 12 bases between the two ends. This CDR3 reads CASSFAPEGGYTF. In nucleotides, the CDR3 is TGTGCCAGCAGCTTTGCTCCGGAGGGTGGCTACACCTTC.

This clone has just a few counts. The V and J genes are TRBV2 and TRBJ1-1, with D hard to call. CDR1 SNHLY and CDR2 FYNNEI come from the germline V gene. There are 13 residues in the CDR3. Trimming pared 7 bases from V and 1 base from J, leaving 10 bases between. CDR3 in amino acids: CASTGGPNTEAFF. In DNA, the CDR3 is TGTGCCAGCACCGGTGGACCGAACACTGAAGCTTTCTTT.

The rearrangement joins TRBV2 to TRBJ1-1; TRBD1 might be the D (5 bases). The CDR3 spans 16 residues. Between the trimmed V and J ends, which lost 5 bases and 3 bases, there was a span of 19 bases. The germline V gene encodes CDR1 SNHLY and CDR2 FYNNEI. In nucleotides, the CDR3 is TGTGCCAGCAGTTCTAACCGGATGGGGGGGGACACTGAAGCTTTCTTT. Translation: CASSSNRMGGDTEAFF.

The genes are TRBV20-1 and TRBJ2-3; no reliable D call. The CDR3 extends over 9 amino acids. Between the trimmed V and J ends, which lost 7 bases and 2 bases, there was a span of 1 base. From germline, CDR1 is DFQATT and CDR2 SNEGSKA (reference sequence). The DNA for the CDR3 is TGCAGTGTCACAGATACGCAGTATTTT. Translated: CSVTDTQYF.

The chain links TRBV20-1 to TRBJ2-2; D ambiguous. The CDR3 is made up of 11 amino acids. Germline V gene sequence: CDR1 DFQATT, CDR2 SNEGSKA (reference sequence). V shed 2 bases and J shed 6 bases, with 4 bases lying between them. CDR3 nucleotides: TGCAGTGCTAGATTCGCCGGGGAGCTGTTTTTT. It encodes CSARFAGELFF.

The chain combines TRBV11-3 with TRBJ2-3, with 8 bases aligning to TRBD1. Unmatched junction bases numbered 4, after V lost 2 bases and J lost 3 bases. CDR3 length: 15 residues. Germline assignment: CDR1 SGHNT and CDR2 YENEEA. CDR3 DNA: TGTGCCAGCAGCTTACGACAGGGGCTTACAGATACGCAGTATTTT. Translating gives CASSLRQGLTDTQYF.

The count of this clone is one. The rearrangement uses TRBV15 and TRBJ2-5; D uncertain. V was pared by 0 bases and J by 0 bases, with 14 bases between. The CDR3 is 17 amino acids. Germline V CDR1 and CDR2: LNHNV, YYDKDF (reference sequence). The CDR3 loop reads CATSRDSRLQNQETQYF. Here the CDR3 DNA reads TGTGCCACCAGCAGAGATTCGAGACTCCAAAACCAAGAGACCCAGTACTTC.

The rearrangement links TRBV29-1 to TRBJ1-2; D remains unclear. Germline assignment: CDR1 SQVTM and CDR2 ANQGSEA. V dropped 8 bases and J dropped 3 bases, with 10 bases sitting between them. This CDR3 comprises 11 residues. This CDR3 is CSSDGDYGYTF. CDR3 DNA: TGCAGCTCCGACGGTGACTATGGCTACACCTTC.

This chain links TRBV5-6 with TRBJ2-5; 12 bases line up with TRBD1. Germline CDR1 SGHDT, CDR2 YYEEEE. The CDR3 runs 17 residues. The V gene end was trimmed by 1 base and the J gene end by 3 bases; junction bases not matched to a gene: 7. The CDR3 DNA follows: TGTGCCAGCAGCTTGCTGGGGACAGGGGGCGACGAAGAGACCCAGTACTTC. Translation: CASSLLGTGGDEETQYF.

V usage is TRBV7-9 and J usage is TRBJ1-2, with 8 bases aligning to TRBD1. V lost 3 bases and J lost 4; bases outside the gene matches: 10. The germline CDR1 and CDR2 sequences are SEHNR and FQNEAQ (reference sequence). CDR3 size: 16 residues. Here the CDR3 DNA reads TGTGCCAGCAGCTTCACCGGACAGGGATTAATCTATGGCTACACCTTC. As protein: CASSFTGQGLIYGYTF.

In this sample, this clone turned up a few times. The chain carries TRBV28 and TRBJ1-6; 7 nucleotides align to TRBD1. V lost 5 bases and J lost 5; bases outside the gene matches: 3. The germline CDR1 and CDR2 sequences are MDHEN and SYDVKM. The CDR3 has 14 amino acids. CDR3 nucleotide sequence: TGTGCCAGCAGTCTACAGGGGAATAATTCACCCCTCCACTTT. Translated, it gives CASSLQGNNSPLHF.

Note on this clone: The junction departs from the called germline gene at one end, perhaps through a read error. The chain links TRBV6-1 to TRBJ1-1; 8 nucleotides align to TRBD1. CDR1 and CDR2 (germline): MNHNS, SASEGT. This CDR3 is built from 16 residues. The CDR3 loop is CAISVGTGAPNTEAFF. The CDR3 DNA sequence: TGTGCCATCAGTGTCGGGACAGGAGCTCCAAACACTGAAGCTTTCTTT.